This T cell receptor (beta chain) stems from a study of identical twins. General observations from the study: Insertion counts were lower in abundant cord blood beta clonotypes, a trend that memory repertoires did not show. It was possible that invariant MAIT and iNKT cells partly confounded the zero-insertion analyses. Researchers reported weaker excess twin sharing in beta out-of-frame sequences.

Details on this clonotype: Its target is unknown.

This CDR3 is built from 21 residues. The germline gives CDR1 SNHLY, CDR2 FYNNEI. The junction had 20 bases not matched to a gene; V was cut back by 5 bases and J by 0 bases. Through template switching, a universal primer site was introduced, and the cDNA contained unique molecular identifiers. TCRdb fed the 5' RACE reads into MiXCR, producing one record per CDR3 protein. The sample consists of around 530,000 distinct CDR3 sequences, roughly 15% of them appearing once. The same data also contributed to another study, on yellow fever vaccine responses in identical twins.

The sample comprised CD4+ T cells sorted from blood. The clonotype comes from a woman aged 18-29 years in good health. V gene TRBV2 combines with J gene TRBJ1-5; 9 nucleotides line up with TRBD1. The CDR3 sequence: CASSLLGTGLQSYLSNQPQHF. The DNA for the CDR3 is TGTGCCAGCAGTCTTCTGGGGACAGGGCTGCAATCCTACCTTAGCAATCAGCCCCAGCATTTT.